This T cell receptor beta chain comes out of a study of OX40 agonist ivuxolimab in advanced cancers. Study context: Partial responses were observed in three patients, of whom one had hepatocellular carcinoma and two had cutaneous melanoma.

Sequencing used immunoSEQ multiplex PCR; TCRdb keeps in-frame clones, though not all of them. The table includes under 80,000 clones, 80% to 95% detected once. Looked up from germline, CDR1 is SEHNR and CDR2 is FQNEAQ (reference sequence). This CDR3 spans 12 amino acids. Trimming took 3 bases from V and 10 from J; bases not matched to a gene: 5. This sequence was found in an adult with an advanced solid tumor such as melanoma, head and neck, liver or kidney cancer. V gene TRBV7-9 combines with J gene TRBJ1-1; the match to TRBD1 covers 7 bases. The sequencing here drew on CD4+ or CD8+ T cells sorted from blood, taken in a trial of the OX40 agonist ivuxolimab. The CDR3 loop is CASSFDRERAFF. The CDR3 DNA sequence: TGTGCCAGCAGCTTTGACAGGGAGAGAGCTTTCTTT.